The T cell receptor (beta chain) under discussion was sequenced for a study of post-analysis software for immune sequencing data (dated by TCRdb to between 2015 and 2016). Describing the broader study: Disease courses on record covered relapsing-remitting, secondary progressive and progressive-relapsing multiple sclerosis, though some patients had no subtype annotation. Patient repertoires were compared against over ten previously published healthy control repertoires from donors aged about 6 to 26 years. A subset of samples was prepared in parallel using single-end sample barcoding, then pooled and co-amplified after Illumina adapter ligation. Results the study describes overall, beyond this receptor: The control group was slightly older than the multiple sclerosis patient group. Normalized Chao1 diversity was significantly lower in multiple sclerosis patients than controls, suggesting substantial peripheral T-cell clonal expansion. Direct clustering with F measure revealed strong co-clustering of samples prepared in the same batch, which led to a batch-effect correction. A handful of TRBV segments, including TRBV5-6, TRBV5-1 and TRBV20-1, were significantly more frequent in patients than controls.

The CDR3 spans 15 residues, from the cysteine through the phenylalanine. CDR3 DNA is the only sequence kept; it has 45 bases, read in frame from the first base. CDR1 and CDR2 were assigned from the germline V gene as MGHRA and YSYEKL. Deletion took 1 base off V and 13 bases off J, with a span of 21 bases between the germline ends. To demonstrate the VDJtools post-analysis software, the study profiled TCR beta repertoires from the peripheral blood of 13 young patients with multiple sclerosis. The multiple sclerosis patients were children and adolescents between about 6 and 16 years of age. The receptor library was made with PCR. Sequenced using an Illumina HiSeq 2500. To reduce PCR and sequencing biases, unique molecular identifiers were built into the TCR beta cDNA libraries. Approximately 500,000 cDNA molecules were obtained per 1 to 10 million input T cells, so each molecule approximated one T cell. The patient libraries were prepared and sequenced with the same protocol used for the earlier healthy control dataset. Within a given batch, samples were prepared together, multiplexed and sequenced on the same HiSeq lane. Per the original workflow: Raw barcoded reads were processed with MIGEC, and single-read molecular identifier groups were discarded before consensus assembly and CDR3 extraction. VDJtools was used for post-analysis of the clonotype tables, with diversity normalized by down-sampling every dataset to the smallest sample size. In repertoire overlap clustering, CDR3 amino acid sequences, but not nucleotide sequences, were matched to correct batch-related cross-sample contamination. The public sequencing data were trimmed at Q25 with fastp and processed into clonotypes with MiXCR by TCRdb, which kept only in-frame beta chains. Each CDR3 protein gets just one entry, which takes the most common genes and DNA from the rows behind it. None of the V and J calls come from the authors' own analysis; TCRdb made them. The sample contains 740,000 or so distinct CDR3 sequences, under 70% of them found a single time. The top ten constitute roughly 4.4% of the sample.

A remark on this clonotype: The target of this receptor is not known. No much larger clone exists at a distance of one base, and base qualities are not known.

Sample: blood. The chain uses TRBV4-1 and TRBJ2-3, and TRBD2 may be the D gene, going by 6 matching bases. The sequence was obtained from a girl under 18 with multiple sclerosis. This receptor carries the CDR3 CASSQAPEGRAGKYF. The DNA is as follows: TGCGCCAGCAGCCAAGCACCCGAGGGAAGGGCGGGGAAGTATTTT.